Described below is a single T cell receptor (beta chain) sequence and its context. Its antigen is not known. The V and J ends lost 1 base and 5 bases, in that order; junction bases with no gene match: 8. Germline V gene sequence: CDR1 MNHNS, CDR2 SASEGT. The CDR3 is 16 residues long. This sample was taken from a study of CD8+ T cells in alopecia areata. Treatment in this sample: oral pan-JAK inhibitor, 5-10 mg twice daily. Peripheral blood, together with lesional scalp punch biopsies, was collected from alopecia areata patients. Study-level results: While tofacitinib was given, many expanded lesional clones persisted in scalp and blood. Normal scalp had lower clonality than lesional scalp, with alopecia totalis/universalis lesions showing this most strongly.

Following extraction, RNA underwent reverse transcription to cDNA, which served as the sequencing template. Some clones are missing from TCRdb's copy, which holds only in-frame ones; the method was immunoSEQ multiplex PCR. This table has about 120,000 clones, 50% to 75% appearing once. The J gene is TRBJ2-1, the V gene TRBV6-1; 7 bases match TRBD2. The clonotype comes from a human donor with alopecia areata. Sequenced material: CD8+ T cells sorted from blood, taken at week 24, from a patient treated with tofacitinib. The CDR3 protein is CASSEEWRGIDNEQFF. In DNA, the CDR3 is TGTGCCAGCAGTGAAGAGTGGCGGGGGATCGACAATGAGCAGTTCTTC.